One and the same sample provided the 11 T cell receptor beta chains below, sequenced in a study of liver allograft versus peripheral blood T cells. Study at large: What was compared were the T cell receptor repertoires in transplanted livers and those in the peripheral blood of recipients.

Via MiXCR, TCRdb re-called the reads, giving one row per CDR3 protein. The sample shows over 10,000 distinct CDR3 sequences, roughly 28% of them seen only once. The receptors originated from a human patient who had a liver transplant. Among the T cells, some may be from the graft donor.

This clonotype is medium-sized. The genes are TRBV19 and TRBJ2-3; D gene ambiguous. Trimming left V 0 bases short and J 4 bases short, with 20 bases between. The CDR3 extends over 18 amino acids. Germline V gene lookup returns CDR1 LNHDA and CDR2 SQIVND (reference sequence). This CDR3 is CASSIDLNFGEWADTQYF. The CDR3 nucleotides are TGTGCCAGTAGTATAGATCTTAATTTCGGTGAATGGGCAGATACGCAGTATTTT.

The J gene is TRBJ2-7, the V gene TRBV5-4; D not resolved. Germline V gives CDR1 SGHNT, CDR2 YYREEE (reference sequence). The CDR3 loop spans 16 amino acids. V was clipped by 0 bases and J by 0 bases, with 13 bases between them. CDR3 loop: CASSLGDSRSSYEQYF. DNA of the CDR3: TGTGCCAGCAGCTTGGGGGATAGCCGTAGCTCCTACGAGCAGTACTTC.

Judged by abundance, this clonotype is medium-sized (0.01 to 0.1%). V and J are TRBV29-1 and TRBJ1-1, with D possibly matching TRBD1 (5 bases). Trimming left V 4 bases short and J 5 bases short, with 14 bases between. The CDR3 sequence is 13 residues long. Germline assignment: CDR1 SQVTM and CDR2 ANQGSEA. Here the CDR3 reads CSVVKGLMTEAFF. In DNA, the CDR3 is TGCAGCGTTGTCAAGGGGTTGATGACTGAAGCTTTCTTT.

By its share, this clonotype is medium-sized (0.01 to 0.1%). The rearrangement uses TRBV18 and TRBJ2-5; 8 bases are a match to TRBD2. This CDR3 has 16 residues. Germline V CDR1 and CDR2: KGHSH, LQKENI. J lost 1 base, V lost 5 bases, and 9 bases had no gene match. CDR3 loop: CASSGTSGAFQETQYF. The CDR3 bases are TGTGCCAGCTCAGGCACTAGCGGAGCTTTCCAAGAGACCCAGTACTTC.

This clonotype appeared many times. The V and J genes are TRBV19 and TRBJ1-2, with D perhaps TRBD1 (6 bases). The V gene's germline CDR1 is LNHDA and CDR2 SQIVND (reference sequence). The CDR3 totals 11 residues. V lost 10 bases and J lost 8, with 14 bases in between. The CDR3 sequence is CATYDRLGYTF. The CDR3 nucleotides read TGTGCCACCTACGACAGGCTCGGCTACACCTTC. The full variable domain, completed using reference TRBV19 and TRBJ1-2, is DGGITQSPKYLFRKEGQNVTLSCEQNLNHDAMYWYRQDPGQGLRLIYYSQIVNDFQKGDIAEGYSVSREKKESFPLTVTSAQKNPTAFYLCATYDRLGYTFGSGTRLTVV.

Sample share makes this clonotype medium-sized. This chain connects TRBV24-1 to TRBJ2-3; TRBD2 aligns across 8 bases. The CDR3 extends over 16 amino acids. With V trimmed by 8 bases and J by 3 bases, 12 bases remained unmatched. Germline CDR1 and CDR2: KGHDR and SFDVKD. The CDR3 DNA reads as TGTGCCACCACCGTAGTCCGGGAGGGCCAGACAGATACGCAGTATTTT. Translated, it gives CATTVVREGQTDTQYF.

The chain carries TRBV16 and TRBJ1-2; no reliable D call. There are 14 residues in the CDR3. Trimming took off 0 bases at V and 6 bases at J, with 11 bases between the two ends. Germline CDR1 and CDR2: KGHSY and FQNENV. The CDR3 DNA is TGTGCCAGCAGCCAATCTCGGCAGCCCCATGGCTACACCTTC. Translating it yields CASSQSRQPHGYTF.

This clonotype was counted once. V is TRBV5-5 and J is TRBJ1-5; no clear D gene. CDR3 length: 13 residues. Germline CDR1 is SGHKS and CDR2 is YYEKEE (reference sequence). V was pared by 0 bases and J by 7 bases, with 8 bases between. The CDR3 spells CASSLVLEQPQHF. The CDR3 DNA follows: TGTGCCAGCAGCTTGGTTTTAGAGCAGCCCCAGCATTTT.

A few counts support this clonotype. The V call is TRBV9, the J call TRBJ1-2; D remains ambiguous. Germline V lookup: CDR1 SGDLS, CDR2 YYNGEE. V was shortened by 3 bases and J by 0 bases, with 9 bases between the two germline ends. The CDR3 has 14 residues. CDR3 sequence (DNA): TGTGCCAGCAGCGGGAGGACGGCTAACTATGGCTACACCTTC. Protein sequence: CASSGRTANYGYTF.

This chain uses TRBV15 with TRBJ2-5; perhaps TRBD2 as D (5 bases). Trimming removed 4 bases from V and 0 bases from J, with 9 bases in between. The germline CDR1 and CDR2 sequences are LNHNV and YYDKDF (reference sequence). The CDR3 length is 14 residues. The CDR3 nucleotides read TGTGCCACCAGCAAAACGGGAAACCAAGAGACCCAGTACTTC. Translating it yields CATSKTGNQETQYF.

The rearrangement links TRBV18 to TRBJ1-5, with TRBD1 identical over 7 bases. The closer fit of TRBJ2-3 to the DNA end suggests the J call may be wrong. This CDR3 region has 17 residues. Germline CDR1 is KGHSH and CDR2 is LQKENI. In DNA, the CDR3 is TGTGCCAGCTCAGGGACAGCGCCAGGGGAAGGCAATCAGCCCCAGTATTTT. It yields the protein CASSGTAPGEGNQPQYF.